This is a list of T cell receptor beta chains from one sample in a study of T-cell reconstitution after alpha-beta-depleted transplantation in children. TCRdb passed the PCR reads through MiXCR, listing each CDR3 protein once. The sample yields 200,000 to 250,000 distinct CDR3 sequences, approximately 8.4% seen once. The material was PBMCs, mostly from graft donor cells, obtained 360 days after TCRalphabeta/CD19-depleted stem cell transplant. The receptors derive from a male patient aged 2-15 years who had a stem cell transplant for acute myeloid leukemia, so the T cells may come from the graft donor. The CDR3 runs from the conserved cysteine through the conserved F or W. The D gene is left open where the match is weak. Rows give clone size only sometimes, using once, few, many, or a class for an expanded clone.

J: TRBJ2-2
V: TRBV15
size: few
D: TRBD1
CDR3: CATSRSGGGTGELFF
DNA: TGTGCCACCAGCAGATCAGGGGGTGGCACCGGGGAGCTGTTTTTT

J: TRBJ2-3
V: TRBV20-1
size: many
D: -
CDR3: CSADYSITDTQYF
DNA: TGCAGTGCGGACTACTCTATAACAGATACGCAGTATTTT

J: TRBJ2-2
V: TRBV11-2
size: -
D: TRBD2
CDR3: CASSLVSLLAGRYTGELFF
DNA: TGTGCCAGCAGCTTAGTCAGCCTTCTAGCGGGGCGATACACCGGGGAGCTGTTTTTT

J: TRBJ1-5
V: TRBV5-6
size: -
D: TRBD1
CDR3: CASSKGQGSQPQHF
DNA: TGTGCCAGCAGCAAGGGACAGGGAAGTCAGCCCCAGCATTTT

J: TRBJ2-2
V: TRBV9
size: few
D: TRBD2
CDR3: CASSRTSGGATGELFF
DNA: TGTGCCAGCAGCCGAACTAGCGGGGGGGCCACCGGGGAGCTGTTTTTT

J: TRBJ2-1
V: TRBV5-1
size: few
D: TRBD2
CDR3: CASSFSGGADEQFF
DNA: TGCGCCAGCAGCTTTAGCGGGGGGGCCGATGAGCAGTTCTTC

J: TRBJ1-1
V: TRBV12-3/TRBV12-4
size: many
D: -
CDR3: CASSPRDRLNTEAFF
DNA: TGTGCCAGCAGCCCTAGGGACCGATTGAACACTGAAGCTTTCTTT

J: TRBJ1-2
V: TRBV5-1
size: many
D: -
CDR3: CASSTRGLNTYGYTF
DNA: TGCGCCAGCTCTACCAGGGGTTTAAATACGTATGGCTACACCTTC

J: TRBJ2-7
V: TRBV5-1
size: many
D: -
CDR3: CASSLDRLELGYEQYF
DNA: TGCGCCAGCAGCTTGGACCGACTAGAACTAGGCTACGAGCAGTACTTC

J: TRBJ1-5
V: TRBV20-1
size: -
D: -
CDR3: CSAQYSNQPQHF
DNA: TGCAGTGCCCAGTATAGCAATCAGCCCCAGCATTTT

J: TRBJ2-1
V: TRBV5-1
size: once
D: TRBD1
CDR3: CASSLSRGLEQFF
DNA: TGCGCCAGCAGCTTGTCCAGGGGGCTTGAGCAGTTCTTC

J: TRBJ1-1
V: TRBV27
size: many
D: -
CDR3: CASSLGQRTEAFF
DNA: TGTGCCAGCAGTCTCGGACAGAGGACTGAAGCTTTCTTT

J: TRBJ2-5
V: TRBV11-1
size: few
D: TRBD2
CDR3: CASSLVSAGLALQETQYF
DNA: TGTGCCAGCAGCTTAGTATCTGCGGGACTAGCGTTACAAGAGACCCAGTACTTC

J: TRBJ2-1
V: TRBV10-3
size: many
D: -
CDR3: CAIGGRGSAYNEQFF
DNA: TGTGCCATCGGGGGGCGCGGGAGCGCCTACAATGAGCAGTTCTTC

J: TRBJ2-2
V: TRBV29-1
size: many
D: TRBD1
CDR3: CSVQLARGRWTGELFF
DNA: TGCAGCGTTCAGTTGGCCAGGGGGCGGTGGACCGGGGAGCTGTTTTTT

J: TRBJ2-1
V: TRBV12-3/TRBV12-4
size: -
D: -
CDR3: CASTPSSYNEQFF
DNA: TGTGCCAGCACCCCGAGCTCCTACAATGAGCAGTTCTTC

J: TRBJ2-1
V: TRBV19
size: -
D: TRBD2
CDR3: CASRLAALSYNEQFF
DNA: TGTGCCAGTAGACTAGCGGCCCTCTCCTACAATGAGCAGTTCTTC

J: TRBJ2-1
V: TRBV5-1
size: many
D: TRBD2
CDR3: CASSKTSGGQSSNEQFF
DNA: TGCGCCAGCAGCAAGACTAGCGGGGGCCAGTCGAGCAATGAGCAGTTCTTC

J: TRBJ2-3
V: TRBV5-6
size: many
D: -
CDR3: CASSPARGVGTDTQYF
DNA: TGTGCCAGCAGCCCAGCTAGGGGGGTCGGCACAGATACGCAGTATTTT

J: TRBJ2-7
V: TRBV28
size: many
D: -
CDR3: CASSLLGLSYEQYF
DNA: TGTGCCAGCAGTTTATTGGGACTGTCCTACGAGCAGTACTTC

J: TRBJ1-1
V: TRBV5-1
size: -
D: -
CDR3: CASSLAQGINTEAFF
DNA: TGCGCCAGCAGCTTGGCTCAGGGGATAAACACTGAAGCTTTCTTT

J: TRBJ2-3
V: TRBV4-1
size: -
D: TRBD2
CDR3: CASSQPQGTSGSPTDTQYF
DNA: TGCGCCAGCAGCCAACCGCAAGGGACTAGCGGGAGCCCCACAGATACGCAGTATTTT

J: TRBJ1-1
V: TRBV7-9
size: many
D: -
CDR3: CASIKHPSTGNTEAFF
DNA: TGTGCCAGCATCAAACACCCCTCCACAGGGAACACTGAAGCTTTCTTT

J: TRBJ2-1
V: TRBV7-8
size: many
D: -
CDR3: CASSLVRFRNEQFF
DNA: TGTGCCAGCAGCTTAGTGCGGTTTAGGAATGAGCAGTTCTTC

J: TRBJ2-3
V: TRBV29-1
size: many
D: TRBD1
CDR3: CSVLGTGSTDTQYF
DNA: TGCAGCGTTCTCGGGACAGGGAGCACAGATACGCAGTATTTT

J: TRBJ2-3
V: TRBV2
size: -
D: TRBD1
CDR3: CASSRRDRDRDTQYF
DNA: TGTGCCAGCAGTAGGAGAGACAGGGATAGAGATACGCAGTATTTT

J: TRBJ2-7
V: TRBV29-1
size: -
D: TRBD1
CDR3: CSVAGGTYEQYF
DNA: TGCAGCGTTGCAGGGGGCACCTACGAGCAGTACTTC

J: TRBJ2-7
V: TRBV4-2
size: many
D: -
CDR3: CASSQGTYEQYF
DNA: TGTGCCAGCAGCCAAGGGACGTACGAGCAGTACTTC

J: TRBJ2-5
V: TRBV6-1
size: many
D: -
CDR3: CASKRGRVETQYF
DNA: TGTGCCAGCAAGAGGGGTCGGGTAGAGACCCAGTACTTC

J: TRBJ2-5
V: TRBV12-3/TRBV12-4
size: many
D: TRBD2
CDR3: CASSLTSGGAGETQYF
DNA: TGTGCCAGCAGTTTAACTAGCGGGGGGGCTGGGGAGACCCAGTACTTC

J: TRBJ2-2
V: TRBV6-2/TRBV6-3
size: once
D: TRBD2
CDR3: CASRVGVRRLSPRGANTGELFF
DNA: TGTGCCAGCAGAGTGGGGGTTCGGCGACTGAGTCCGCGGGGGGCAAACACCGGGGAGCTGTTTTTT

J: TRBJ2-1
V: TRBV20-1
size: -
D: -
CDR3: CSARQPGWSNNEQFF
DNA: TGCAGTGCTAGACAACCGGGGTGGTCAAACAATGAGCAGTTCTTC

J: TRBJ1-5
V: TRBV4-3
size: few
D: TRBD1
CDR3: CASSQDKKGRGNNQPQHF
DNA: TGCGCCAGCAGCCAAGATAAGAAAGGCAGGGGGAACAATCAGCCCCAGCATTTT

J: TRBJ2-3
V: TRBV25-1
size: many
D: TRBD2
CDR3: CASSEVGAGRADTQYF
DNA: TGTGCCAGCAGTGAAGTAGGGGCAGGGAGGGCAGATACGCAGTATTTT

J: TRBJ1-5
V: TRBV6-1
size: many
D: -
CDR3: CASSEGASVHF
DNA: TGTGCCAGCAGTGAAGGGGCCAGCGTGCATTTT